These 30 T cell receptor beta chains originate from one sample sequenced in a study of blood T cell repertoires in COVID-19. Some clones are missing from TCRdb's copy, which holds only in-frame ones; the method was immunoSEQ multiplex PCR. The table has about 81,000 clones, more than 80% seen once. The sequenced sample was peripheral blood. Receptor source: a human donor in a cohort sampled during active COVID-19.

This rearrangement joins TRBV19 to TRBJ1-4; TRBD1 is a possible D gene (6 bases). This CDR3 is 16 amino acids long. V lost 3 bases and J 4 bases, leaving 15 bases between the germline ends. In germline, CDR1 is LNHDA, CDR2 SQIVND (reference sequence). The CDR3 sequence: CASSIPRQDGNEKLFF. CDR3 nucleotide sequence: TGTGCCAGTAGTATCCCTCGACAGGACGGTAATGAAAAACTGTTTTTT.

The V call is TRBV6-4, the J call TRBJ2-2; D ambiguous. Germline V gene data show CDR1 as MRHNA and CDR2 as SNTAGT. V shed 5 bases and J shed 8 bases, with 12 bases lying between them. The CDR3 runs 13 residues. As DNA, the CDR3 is TGTGCCAGCAGTCCCGGTGGGCGAGGGGAGCTGTTTTTT. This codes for CASSPGGRGELFF.

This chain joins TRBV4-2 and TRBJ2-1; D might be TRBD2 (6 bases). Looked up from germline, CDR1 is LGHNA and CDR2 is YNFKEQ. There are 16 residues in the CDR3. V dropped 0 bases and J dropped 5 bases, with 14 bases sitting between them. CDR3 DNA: TGTGCCAGCAGCCAAGATCTAGCGACAGCTAACAATGAGCAGTTCTTC. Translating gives CASSQDLATANNEQFF.

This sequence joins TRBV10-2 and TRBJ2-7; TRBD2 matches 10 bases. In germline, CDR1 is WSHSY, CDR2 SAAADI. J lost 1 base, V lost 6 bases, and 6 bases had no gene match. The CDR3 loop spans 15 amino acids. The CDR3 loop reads CASRSGTSASYEQYF. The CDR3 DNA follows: TGCGCCAGCAGATCAGGGACTAGCGCTTCCTACGAGCAGTACTTC.

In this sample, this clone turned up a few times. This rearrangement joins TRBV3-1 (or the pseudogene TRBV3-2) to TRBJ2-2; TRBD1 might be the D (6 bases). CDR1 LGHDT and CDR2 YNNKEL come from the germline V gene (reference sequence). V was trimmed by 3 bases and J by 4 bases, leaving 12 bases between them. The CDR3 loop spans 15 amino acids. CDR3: CASSHWGRSTGELFF. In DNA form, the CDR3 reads TGTGCCAGCAGCCATTGGGGGCGCTCCACCGGGGAGCTGTTTTTT.

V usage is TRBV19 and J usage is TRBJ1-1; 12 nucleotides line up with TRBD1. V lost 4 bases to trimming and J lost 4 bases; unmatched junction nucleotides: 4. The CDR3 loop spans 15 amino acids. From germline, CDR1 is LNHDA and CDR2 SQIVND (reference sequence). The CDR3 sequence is CASSRPGQGATEAFF. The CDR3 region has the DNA TGTGCCAGTAGTAGACCGGGACAGGGGGCCACTGAAGCTTTCTTT. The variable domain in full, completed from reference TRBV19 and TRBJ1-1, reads DGGITQSPKYLFRKEGQNVTLSCEQNLNHDAMYWYRQDPGQGLRLIYYSQIVNDFQKGDIAEGYSVSREKKESFPLTVTSAQKNPTAFYLCASSRPGQGATEAFFGQGTRLTVV.

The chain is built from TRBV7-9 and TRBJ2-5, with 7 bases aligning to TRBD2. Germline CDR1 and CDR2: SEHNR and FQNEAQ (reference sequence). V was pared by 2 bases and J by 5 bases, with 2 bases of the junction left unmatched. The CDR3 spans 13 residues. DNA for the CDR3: TGTGCCAGCAGCTTAAGCGGGGTCGAGACCCAGTACTTC. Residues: CASSLSGVETQYF.

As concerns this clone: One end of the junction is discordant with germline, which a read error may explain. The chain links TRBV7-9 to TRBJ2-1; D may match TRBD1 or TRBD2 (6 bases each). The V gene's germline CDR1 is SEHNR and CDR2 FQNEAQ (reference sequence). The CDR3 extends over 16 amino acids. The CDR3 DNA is TGTGCCAGCAGTTTAGCGGCGGAAGGGGACAACAATGAGCAGTTCTTC. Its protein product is CASSLAAEGDNNEQFF.

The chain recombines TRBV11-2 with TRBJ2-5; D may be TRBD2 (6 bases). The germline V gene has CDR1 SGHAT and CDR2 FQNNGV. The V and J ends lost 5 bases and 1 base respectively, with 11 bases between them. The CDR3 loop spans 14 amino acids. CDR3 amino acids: CASSRGRTQETQYF. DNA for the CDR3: TGTGCCAGCAGCCGTGGGAGGACCCAAGAGACCCAGTACTTC.

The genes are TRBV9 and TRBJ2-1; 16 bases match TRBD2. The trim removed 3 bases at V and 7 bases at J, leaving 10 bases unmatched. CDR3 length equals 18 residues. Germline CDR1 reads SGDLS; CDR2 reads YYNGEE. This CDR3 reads CASSAPGTSGGAMNEQFF. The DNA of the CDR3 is TGTGCCAGCAGCGCCCCCGGGACTAGCGGGGGGGCTATGAATGAGCAGTTCTTC.

CDR3 protein: CASSVDGRVTGELFF. The CDR3 DNA is TGTGCCAGCAGCGTAGACGGGAGAGTAACCGGGGAGCTGTTTTTT. The genes are TRBV27 and TRBJ2-2, with D possibly TRBD2 on 6 matching bases. The germline CDR1 and CDR2 sequences are MNHEY and SMNVEV (reference sequence). This CDR3 is built from 15 residues. The V end was cut by 6 bases, the J end by 5 bases, with 16 bases between.

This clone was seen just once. The CDR3 sequence: CASSIVAGTTGELFF. The CDR3 DNA reads TGTGCCAGTAGTATAGTGGCAGGAACCACCGGGGAGCTGTTTTTT. V is TRBV19 and J is TRBJ2-2; D gene ambiguous. The ends were cut back, 1 base at V and 4 bases at J, with 10 bases in the middle. From germline, CDR1 is LNHDA and CDR2 SQIVND (reference sequence). This CDR3 has 15 amino acids.

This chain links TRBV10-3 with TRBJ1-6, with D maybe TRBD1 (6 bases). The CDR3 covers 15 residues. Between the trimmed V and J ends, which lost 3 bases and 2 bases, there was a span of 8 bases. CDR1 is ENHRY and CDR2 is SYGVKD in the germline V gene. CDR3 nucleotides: TGTGCCATCAGTGATGGACAGACCTATAATTCACCCCTCCACTTT. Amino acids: CAISDGQTYNSPLHF.

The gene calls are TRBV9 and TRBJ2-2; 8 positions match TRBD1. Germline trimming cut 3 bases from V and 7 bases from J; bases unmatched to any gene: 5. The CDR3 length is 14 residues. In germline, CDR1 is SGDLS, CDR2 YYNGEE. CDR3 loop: CASSARTGSGELFF. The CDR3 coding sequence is TGTGCCAGCAGCGCCCGGACAGGGAGCGGGGAGCTGTTTTTT.

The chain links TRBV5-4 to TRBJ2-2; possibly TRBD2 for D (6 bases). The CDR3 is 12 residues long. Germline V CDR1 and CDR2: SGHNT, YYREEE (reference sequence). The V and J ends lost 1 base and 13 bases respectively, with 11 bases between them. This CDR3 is CASSLQEGVLFF. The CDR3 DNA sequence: TGTGCCAGCAGCTTGCAGGAGGGCGTGCTGTTTTTT.

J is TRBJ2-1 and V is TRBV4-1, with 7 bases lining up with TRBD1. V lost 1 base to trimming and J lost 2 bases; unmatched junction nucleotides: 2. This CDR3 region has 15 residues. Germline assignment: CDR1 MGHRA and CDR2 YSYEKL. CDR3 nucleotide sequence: TGCGCCAGCAGCCAAGGGGGACAGACCTACAATGAGCAGTTCTTC. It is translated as CASSQGGQTYNEQFF.

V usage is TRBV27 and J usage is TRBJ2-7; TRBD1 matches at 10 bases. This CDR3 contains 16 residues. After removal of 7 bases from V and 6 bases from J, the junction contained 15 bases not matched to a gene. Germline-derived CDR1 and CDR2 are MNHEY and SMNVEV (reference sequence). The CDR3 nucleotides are TGTGCCAGCACTACCTTCCGGGACAGGGGATTGGGCGAGCAGTACTTC. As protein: CASTTFRDRGLGEQYF.

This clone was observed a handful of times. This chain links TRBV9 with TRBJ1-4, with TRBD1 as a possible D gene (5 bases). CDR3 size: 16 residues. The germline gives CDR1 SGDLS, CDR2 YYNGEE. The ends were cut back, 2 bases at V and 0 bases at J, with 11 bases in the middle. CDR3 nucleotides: TGTGCCAGCAGCGTGGGGCCGGGCTCAACTAATGAAAAACTGTTTTTT. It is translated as CASSVGPGSTNEKLFF.

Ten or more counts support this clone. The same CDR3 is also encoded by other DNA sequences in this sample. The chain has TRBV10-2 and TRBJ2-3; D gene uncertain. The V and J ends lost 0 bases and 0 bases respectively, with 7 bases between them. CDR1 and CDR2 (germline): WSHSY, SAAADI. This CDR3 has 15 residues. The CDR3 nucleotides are TGCGCCAGCAGTGAGTCGCCTACTAGCACAGATACGCAGTATTTT. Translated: CASSESPTSTDTQYF.

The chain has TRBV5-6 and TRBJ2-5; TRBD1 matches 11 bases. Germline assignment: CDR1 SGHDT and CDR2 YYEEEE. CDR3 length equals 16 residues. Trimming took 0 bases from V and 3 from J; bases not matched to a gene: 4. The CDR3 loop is CASSLVRDRGKETQYF. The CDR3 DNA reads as TGTGCCAGCAGCTTGGTACGGGACAGGGGGAAAGAGACCCAGTACTTC.

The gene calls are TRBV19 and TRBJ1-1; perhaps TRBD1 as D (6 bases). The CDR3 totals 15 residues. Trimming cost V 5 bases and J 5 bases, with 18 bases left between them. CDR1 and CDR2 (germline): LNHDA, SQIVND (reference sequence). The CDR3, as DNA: TGTGCCAGTAGTTCCGGGGCAGGGGCTCTGACTGAAGCTTTCTTT. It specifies CASSSGAGALTEAFF.

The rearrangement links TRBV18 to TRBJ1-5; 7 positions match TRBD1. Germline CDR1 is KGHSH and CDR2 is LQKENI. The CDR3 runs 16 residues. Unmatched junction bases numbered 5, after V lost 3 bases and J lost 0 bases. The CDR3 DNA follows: TGTGCCAGCTCACCCGGGACAGCCGCTAGCAATCAGCCCCAGCATTTT. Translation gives CASSPGTAASNQPQHF.

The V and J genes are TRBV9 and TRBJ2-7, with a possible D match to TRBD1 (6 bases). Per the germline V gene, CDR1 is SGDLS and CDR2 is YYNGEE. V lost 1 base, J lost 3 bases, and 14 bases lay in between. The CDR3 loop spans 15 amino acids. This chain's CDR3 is CASSVSGSGVYEQYF. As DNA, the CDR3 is TGTGCCAGCAGCGTAAGTGGGTCAGGGGTCTACGAGCAGTACTTC.

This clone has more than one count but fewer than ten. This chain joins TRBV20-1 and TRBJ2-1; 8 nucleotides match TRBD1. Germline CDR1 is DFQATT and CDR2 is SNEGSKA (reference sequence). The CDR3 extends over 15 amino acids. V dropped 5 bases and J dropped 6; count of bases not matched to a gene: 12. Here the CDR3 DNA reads TGCAGTGCTGGTGACCAAGGACAGGGCGGCAATGAGCAGTTCTTC. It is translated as CSAGDQGQGGNEQFF.

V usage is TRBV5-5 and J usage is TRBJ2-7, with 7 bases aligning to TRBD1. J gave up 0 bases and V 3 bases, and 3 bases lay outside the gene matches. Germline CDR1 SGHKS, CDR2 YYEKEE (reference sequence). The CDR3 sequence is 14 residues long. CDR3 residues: CASSWWDSSYEQYF. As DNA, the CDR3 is TGTGCCAGCAGCTGGTGGGACAGCTCCTACGAGCAGTACTTC.

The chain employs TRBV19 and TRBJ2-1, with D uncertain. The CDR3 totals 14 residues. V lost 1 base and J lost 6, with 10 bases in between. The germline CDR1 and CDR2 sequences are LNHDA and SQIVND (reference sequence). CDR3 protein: CASSIVPTGNEQFF. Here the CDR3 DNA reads TGTGCCAGTAGTATAGTTCCCACTGGCAATGAGCAGTTCTTC.

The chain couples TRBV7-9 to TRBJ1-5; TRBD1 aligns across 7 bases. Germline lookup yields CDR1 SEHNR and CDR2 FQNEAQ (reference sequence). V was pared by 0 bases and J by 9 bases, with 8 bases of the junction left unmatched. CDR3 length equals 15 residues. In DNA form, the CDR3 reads TGTGCCAGCAGCTTAGCGCGGACAGGAGGAGGGCCCCAGCATTTT. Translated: CASSLARTGGGPQHF. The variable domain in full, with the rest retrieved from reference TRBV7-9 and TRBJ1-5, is DTGVSQNPRHKITKRGQNVTFRCDPISEHNRLYWYRQTLGQGPEFLTYFQNEAQLEKSRLLSDRFSAERPKGSFSTLEIQRTEQGDSAMYLCASSLARTGGGPQHFGDGTRLSIL.

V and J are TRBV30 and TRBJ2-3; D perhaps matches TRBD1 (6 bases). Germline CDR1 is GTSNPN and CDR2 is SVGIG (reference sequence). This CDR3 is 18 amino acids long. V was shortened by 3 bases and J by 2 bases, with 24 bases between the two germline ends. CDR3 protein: CAWRGERRQDGSTDTQYF. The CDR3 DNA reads TGTGCCTGGAGAGGGGAACGTCGACAGGATGGGTCCACAGATACGCAGTATTTT. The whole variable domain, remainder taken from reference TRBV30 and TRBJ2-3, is SQTIHQWPATLVQPVGSPLSLECTVEGTSNPNLYWYRQAAGRGLQLLFYSVGIGQISSEVPQNLSASRPQDRQFILSSKKLLLSDSGFYLCAWRGERRQDGSTDTQYFGPGTRLTVL.

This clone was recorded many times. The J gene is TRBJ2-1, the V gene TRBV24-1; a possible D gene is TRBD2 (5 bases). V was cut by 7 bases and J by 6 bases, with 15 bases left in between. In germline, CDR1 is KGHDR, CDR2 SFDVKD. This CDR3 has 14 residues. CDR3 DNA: TGTGCCACCAGAGCTAGCTCCCCTTCCAATGAGCAGTTCTTC. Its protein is CATRASSPSNEQFF.

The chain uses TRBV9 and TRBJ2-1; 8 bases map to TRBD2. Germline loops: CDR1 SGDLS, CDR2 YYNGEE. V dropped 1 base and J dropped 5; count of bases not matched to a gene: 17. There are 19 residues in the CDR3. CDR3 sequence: CASSVTLGGAGGGNNEQFF. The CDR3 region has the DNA TGTGCCAGCAGCGTAACCCTCGGTGGTGCGGGGGGCGGGAACAATGAGCAGTTCTTC.